Following are 4 T cell receptor beta chains from one sample sequenced in a study of T cell repertoires in cytomegalovirus infection. These receptors' antigens are unknown. TCRdb ran MiXCR on the reads and lists one entry per CDR3 protein. The table records approximately 260,000 distinct CDR3 sequences, 22% of them present only once. Here the sequenced sample was cultured PBMCs, taken from culture after CMV antigen stimulation. The receptors here all came from a human donor in good health (CMV status not recorded). Some clones in this sample may be carry-over from other donors' samples.

The chain recombines TRBV19 with TRBJ2-3, with 8 bases fitting TRBD2. Per germline, CDR1 LNHDA and CDR2 SQIVND (reference sequence). Unmatched junction bases numbered 6, after V lost 5 bases and J lost 2 bases. The CDR3 totals 15 residues. This CDR3 is CASSRAGEVTDTQYF. CDR3 coding DNA: TGTGCCAGTAGTCGAGCGGGAGAGGTCACAGATACGCAGTATTTT.

In its sample, this clonotype was seen a few times. This chain links TRBV11-3 with TRBJ1-6; no clear D gene. Trimming stripped 2 bases from V and 6 bases from J, with 14 bases between. Germline lookup yields CDR1 SGHNT and CDR2 YENEEA. The CDR3 is 16 amino acids. The CDR3 loop reads CASSLRPRLGNSPLHF. The DNA for the CDR3 is TGTGCCAGCAGCTTACGTCCAAGGCTGGGTAATTCACCCCTCCACTTT.

This clonotype was counted at least ten times. The V gene is TRBV7-2, the J gene TRBJ2-5, with D maybe TRBD1 (6 bases). Germline values: CDR1 SGHTA, CDR2 FQGNSA. The CDR3 extends over 15 amino acids. V shed 0 bases and J shed 2 bases, with 10 bases lying between them. This CDR3 is CASSLAQGSQETQYF. CDR3 DNA: TGTGCCAGCAGCTTAGCGCAGGGGTCTCAAGAGACCCAGTACTTC.

The CDR3 protein is CASSPKNTGEAFF. Written as DNA, the CDR3 is TGTGCCAGCAGCCCGAAAAACACTGGGGAAGCTTTCTTT. The chain uses TRBV7-9 and TRBJ1-1; D is uncertain. Germline CDR1 is SEHNR and CDR2 is FQNEAQ (reference sequence). V was clipped by 5 bases and J by 8 bases, with 15 bases between them. The CDR3 runs to 13 residues. The whole variable domain, filled in from reference TRBV7-9 and TRBJ1-1, reads DTGVSQNPRHKITKRGQNVTFRCDPISEHNRLYWYRQTLGQGPEFLTYFQNEAQLEKSRLLSDRFSAERPKGSFSTLEIQRTEQGDSAMYLCASSPKNTGEAFFGQGTRLTVV.